This T cell receptor beta chain was obtained from a study of OX40 agonist ivuxolimab in advanced cancers. Regarding the research as a whole: The costimulatory receptor OX40 (CD134) was targeted by ivuxolimab, a fully human IgG2 agonistic monoclonal antibody. Intravenous ivuxolimab was administered to patients every 2 weeks at six dose levels: 0.01, 0.1, 0.3, 1.5, 3 and 10 mg/kg. Among the approximately 54 dose-escalation patients, about 19 had hepatocellular carcinoma, some 15 melanoma, 9 renal cell carcinoma and 9 head and neck cancer. A male proportion of approximately 83% and a mean age of about 60 years, ranging from roughly 23 to 79, were recorded for the dose-escalation cohort. Prior anti-PD-1, anti-PD-L1 or anti-CTLA-4 therapy was permitted, and checkpoint inhibitors had been received by less than 45% of dose-escalation patients. Partial responses occurred in three dose-escalation patients: two with cutaneous melanoma and one with hepatocellular carcinoma. Peripheral TCRbeta sequencing was intended to test whether TCR sequence diversity was altered and clonal T-cell expansion was caused by ivuxolimab. The monotherapy dose-escalation portion (N of about 57 patients) of the phase I ivuxolimab trial is reported in the paper.

Deletion took 5 bases off V and 8 bases off J, with a span of 10 bases between the germline ends. Including the terminal cysteine and phenylalanine, the CDR3 comprises 12 residues. The kept DNA is CDR3 alone, 36 bases in frame from the first base. CDR1 LGHNT and CDR2 FRNRAP were looked up in the germline V gene. The trial excluded patients who had a history of autoimmune disease or who were on systemic immunosuppression. In every dose cohort, peripheral blood was drawn for TCR sequencing at baseline, cycle 4 day 1, and cycle 7 day 1. Samples came from an open-label, multicenter, first-in-human phase I dose-escalation trial of ivuxolimab. Adults with locally advanced or metastatic head and neck squamous cell, hepatocellular, melanoma or renal cell carcinoma were enrolled in the trial. Before TCR sequencing, CD4+ and CD8+ T cells were separately sorted from peripheral blood. Genomic DNA was isolated from the sorted cells so that the TCRbeta CDR3 region could be sequenced. The immunoSEQ Assay was used to sequence the TCRbeta CDR3 regions. TCRdb obtained this table from immuneACCESS and retained in-frame rearrangements with V and J assigned. These tables miss some clones; where compared with another copy, unresolved V genes account for less than half of the shortfall, and the remainder is unexplained. For this sample the table gives approximately 74,000 clones, of which roughly 82% were detected only once. The top ten clonotypes cover 5.5% of the sample.

As to this clone: The target of this receptor is not known. Qualities for individual bases were not recorded, and no much larger clone is one base off.

Study-wide conclusions, independent of this receptor: In the 0.1-3.0 mg/kg groups, partial responders had among the lowest normalized peripheral clonal expansion, particularly in CD8+ T cells. Low levels of normalized T-cell clonal expansion were also seen in some patients who did not respond. Which antigens the clonally expanded peripheral T cells were specific for was not determined. On average, CD8+ T cells showed more expanded clones than CD4+ T cells after ivuxolimab. At doses of 0.1 to 3.0 mg/kg, clonal expansion of both CD4+ and CD8+ blood T cells was observed from baseline to week 6.

The V gene is TRBV12-5 and the J gene is TRBJ2-1, and perhaps TRBD1 as D gene, on 6 matching bases. The clonotype was recovered from an adult with an advanced solid tumor such as melanoma, head and neck, liver or kidney cancer. The sequences come from CD4+ or CD8+ T cells sorted from blood, collected in a trial of the OX40 agonist ivuxolimab. The CDR3 here reads CASGPGGYEQFF. The nucleotide sequence is TGTGCTAGTGGTCCTGGGGGCTATGAGCAGTTCTTC.